This T cell receptor (beta chain) is from a study of OX40 agonist ivuxolimab in advanced cancers. The CDR3 covers 15 residues. V dropped 5 bases and J dropped 6 bases, with 17 bases sitting between them. Germline V CDR1 and CDR2: MNHEY, SMNVEV (reference sequence). Assay used: immunoSEQ multiplex PCR; TCRdb lists only in-frame clones, some missing. The sample contains 30,000 to 40,000 clones, around 87% of which appear only once. The sequenced sample was CD4+ or CD8+ T cells sorted from blood, obtained in a trial of the OX40 agonist ivuxolimab. This sequence originates from an adult with an advanced solid tumor such as melanoma, head and neck, liver or kidney cancer. The chain has TRBV27 and TRBJ2-1, with unresolved D. CDR3 DNA sequence: TGTGCCAGCAGTAAGAGGTCCGGTTTCGGCAATGAGCAGTTCTTC. As protein: CASSKRSGFGNEQFF.